Below, 6 T cell receptor beta chains from the same sample are listed, as sequenced in a study of T cell responses to AZD1222 COVID-19 vaccine. Repertoires were generated with immunoSEQ multiplex PCR, while TCRdb's copy carries only in-frame clones and drops some. The sample holds 120,000 to 150,000 clones, approximately 86% seen once. This material consisted of peripheral blood, taken on day 0 of AZD1222 vaccination. The source of these receptors is an adult in good health.

This clone was detected only once. V usage is TRBV11-2 and J usage is TRBJ2-7, with a weak D call TRBD2 (6 bases). V was clipped by 5 bases and J by 1 base, with 18 bases between them. CDR3 size: 16 residues. Germline V CDR1 and CDR2: SGHAT, FQNNGV. The CDR3 DNA follows: TGTGCCAGCAGCCCAACCGGGGGTCGCTTGTCCTACGAGCAGTACTTC. Amino acid sequence: CASSPTGGRLSYEQYF.

The chain recombines TRBV30 with TRBJ1-6, with TRBD1 identical over 8 bases. Germline CDR1 reads GTSNPN; CDR2 reads SVGIG (reference sequence). Losses at the gene ends were 1 base for V and 6 bases for J; bases not matched to a gene: 5. There are 15 residues in the CDR3. CDR3 region: CAWSAGQGGNSPLHF. The CDR3 coding sequence is TGTGCCTGGAGTGCCGGACAGGGAGGTAATTCACCCCTCCACTTT.

This clone has a single count. V and J are TRBV9 and TRBJ2-3, with TRBD2 matching over 7 bases. The CDR3 consists of 14 residues. V lost 3 bases and J lost 5; bases outside the gene matches: 6. Germline values: CDR1 SGDLS, CDR2 YYNGEE. CDR3 sequence: CASSASGRGDTQYF. The CDR3 region has the DNA TGTGCCAGCAGCGCTAGCGGAAGGGGAGATACGCAGTATTTT.

This chain uses TRBV3-1 (or the pseudogene TRBV3-2) with TRBJ1-3; D is uncertain. Germline V gives CDR1 LGHDT, CDR2 YNNKEL (reference sequence). V was shortened by 0 bases and J by 0 bases, with 6 bases between the two germline ends. This CDR3 has 15 residues. Written as DNA, the CDR3 is TGTGCCAGCAGCCAAGATGGCAGCTCTGGAAACACCATATATTTT. Its protein product is CASSQDGSSGNTIYF.

V and J are TRBV27 and TRBJ1-5; 7 bases are shared with TRBD1. Germline CDR1 and CDR2: MNHEY and SMNVEV (reference sequence). The CDR3 has 15 residues. V shed 5 bases and J 2 bases; nucleotides not matched to a gene: 6. The CDR3 loop reads CASSDARGGNQPQHF. For the CDR3, the DNA is TGTGCCAGCAGTGACGCCAGGGGGGGCAATCAGCCCCAGCATTTT.

The chain is built from TRBV7-6 and TRBJ1-2; D remains ambiguous. CDR3 length: 18 amino acids. V lost 1 base, J lost 4 bases, and 22 bases lay in between. Germline lookup yields CDR1 SGHVS and CDR2 FNYEAQ. The chain's CDR3 is CASSLGSVLRGSVYGYTF. The CDR3 DNA reads as TGTGCCAGCAGCTTAGGGTCGGTTCTACGAGGATCGGTCTATGGCTACACCTTC.